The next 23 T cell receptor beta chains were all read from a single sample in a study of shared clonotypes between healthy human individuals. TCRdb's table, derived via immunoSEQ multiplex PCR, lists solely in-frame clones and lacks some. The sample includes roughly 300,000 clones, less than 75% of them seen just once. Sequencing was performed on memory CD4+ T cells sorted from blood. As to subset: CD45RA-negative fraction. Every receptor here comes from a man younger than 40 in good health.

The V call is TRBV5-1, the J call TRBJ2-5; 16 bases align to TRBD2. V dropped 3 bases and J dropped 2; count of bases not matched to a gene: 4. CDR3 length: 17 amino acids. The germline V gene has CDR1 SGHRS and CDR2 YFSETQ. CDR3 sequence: CASSSGLAGGKQETQYF. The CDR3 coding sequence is TGCGCCAGCAGCTCGGGACTAGCGGGAGGGAAACAAGAGACCCAGTACTTC. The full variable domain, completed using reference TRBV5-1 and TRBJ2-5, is KAGVTQTPRYLIKTRGQQVTLSCSPISGHRSVSWYQQTPGQGLQFLFEYFSETQRNKGNFPGRFSGRQFSNSRSEMNVSTLELGDSALYLCASSSGLAGGKQETQYFGPGTRLLVL.

In DNA form, the CDR3 reads TGTGCCAGCAGTTGGCACAATGAGCAGTTCTTC. Its protein is CASSWHNEQFF. The rearrangement links TRBV6-1 to TRBJ2-1, with D unclear. With 5 bases removed from V and 5 bases from J, the gap between germline ends came to 4 bases. Per the germline V gene, CDR1 is MNHNS and CDR2 is SASEGT. The CDR3 totals 11 residues.

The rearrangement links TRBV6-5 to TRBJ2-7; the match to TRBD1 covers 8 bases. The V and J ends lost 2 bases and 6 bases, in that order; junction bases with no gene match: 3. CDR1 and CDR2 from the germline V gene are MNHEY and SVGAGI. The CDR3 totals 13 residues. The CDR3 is CASSYGDRGEQYF. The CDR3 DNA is TGTGCCAGCAGTTACGGAGACAGGGGCGAGCAGTACTTC.

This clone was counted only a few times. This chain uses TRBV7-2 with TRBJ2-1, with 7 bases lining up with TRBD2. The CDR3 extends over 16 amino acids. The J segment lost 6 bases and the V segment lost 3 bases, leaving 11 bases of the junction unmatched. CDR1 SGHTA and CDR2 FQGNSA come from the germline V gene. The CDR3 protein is CASSFPPGGTINEQFF. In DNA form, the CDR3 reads TGTGCCAGCAGCTTTCCCCCGGGGGGTACCATCAATGAGCAGTTCTTC.

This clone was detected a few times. CDR3 bases: TGTGCCAGCAGCGTAGCAGAGGGCTGGAGCACTGAAGCTTTCTTT. Residues: CASSVAEGWSTEAFF. V is TRBV9 and J is TRBJ1-1; D unclear. Germline V gene lookup returns CDR1 SGDLS and CDR2 YYNGEE. The length of the CDR3 is 15 residues. Trimming shortened V by 0 bases and J by 4 bases, and 13 bases separated the two germline ends.

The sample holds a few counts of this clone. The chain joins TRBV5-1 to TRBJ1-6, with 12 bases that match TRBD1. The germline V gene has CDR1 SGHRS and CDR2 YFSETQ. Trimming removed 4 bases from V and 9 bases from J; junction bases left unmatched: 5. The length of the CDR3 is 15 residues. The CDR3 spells CASSPGTGGGSPLHF. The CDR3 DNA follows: TGCGCCAGCAGCCCAGGGACAGGGGGCGGTTCACCCCTCCACTTT. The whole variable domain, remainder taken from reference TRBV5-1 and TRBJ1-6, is KAGVTQTPRYLIKTRGQQVTLSCSPISGHRSVSWYQQTPGQGLQFLFEYFSETQRNKGNFPGRFSGRQFSNSRSEMNVSTLELGDSALYLCASSPGTGGGSPLHFGNGTRLTVT.

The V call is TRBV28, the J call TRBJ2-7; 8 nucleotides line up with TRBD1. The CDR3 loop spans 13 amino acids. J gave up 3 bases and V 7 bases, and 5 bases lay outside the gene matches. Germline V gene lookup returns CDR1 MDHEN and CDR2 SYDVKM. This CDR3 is CASTRGQGYEQYF. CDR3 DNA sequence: TGTGCCAGCACCCGAGGACAGGGCTACGAGCAGTACTTC.

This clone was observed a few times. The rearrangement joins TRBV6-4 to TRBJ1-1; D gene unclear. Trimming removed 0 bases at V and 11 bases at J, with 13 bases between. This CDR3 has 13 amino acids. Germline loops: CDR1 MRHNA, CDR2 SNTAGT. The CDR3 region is CASSDSLGGRAFF. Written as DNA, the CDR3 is TGTGCCAGCAGTGACTCATTGGGCGGGAGGGCTTTCTTT.

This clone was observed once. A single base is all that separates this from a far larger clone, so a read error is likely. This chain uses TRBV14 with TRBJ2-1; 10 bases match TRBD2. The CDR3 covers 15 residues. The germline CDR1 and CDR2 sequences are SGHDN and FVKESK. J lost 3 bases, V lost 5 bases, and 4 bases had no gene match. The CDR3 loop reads CASSSLAGDYNEQFF. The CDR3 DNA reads TGTGCCAGCAGCAGCCTAGCGGGAGACTACAATGAGCAGTTCTTC.

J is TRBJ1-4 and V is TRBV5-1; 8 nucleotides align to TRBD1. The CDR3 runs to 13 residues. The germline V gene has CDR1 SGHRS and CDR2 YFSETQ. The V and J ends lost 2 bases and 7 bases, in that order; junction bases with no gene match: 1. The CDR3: CASSFGQGEKLFF. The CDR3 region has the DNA TGCGCCAGCAGCTTCGGACAGGGTGAAAAACTGTTTTTT.

The CDR3 nucleotides read TGCGCCAGCAGCTTCTCCCAGGTGAACACTGAAGCTTTCTTT. Amino acids: CASSFSQVNTEAFF. The chain uses TRBV5-1 and TRBJ1-1, with D hard to call. CDR3 length: 14 amino acids. Germline V gene data show CDR1 as SGHRS and CDR2 as YFSETQ. V was trimmed by 2 bases and J by 0 bases, leaving 8 bases between them.

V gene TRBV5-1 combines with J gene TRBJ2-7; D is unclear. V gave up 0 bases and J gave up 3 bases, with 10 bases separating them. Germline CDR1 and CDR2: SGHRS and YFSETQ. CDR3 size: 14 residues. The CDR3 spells CASSLALGIYEQYF. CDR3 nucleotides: TGCGCCAGCAGCTTGGCCCTGGGGATCTACGAGCAGTACTTC. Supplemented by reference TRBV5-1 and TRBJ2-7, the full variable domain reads KAGVTQTPRYLIKTRGQQVTLSCSPISGHRSVSWYQQTPGQGLQFLFEYFSETQRNKGNFPGRFSGRQFSNSRSEMNVSTLELGDSALYLCASSLALGIYEQYFGPGTRLTVT.

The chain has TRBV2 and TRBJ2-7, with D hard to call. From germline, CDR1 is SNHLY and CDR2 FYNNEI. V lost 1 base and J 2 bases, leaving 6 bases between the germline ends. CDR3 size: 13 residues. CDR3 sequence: CASSEVSAYEQYF. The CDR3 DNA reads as TGTGCCAGCAGTGAAGTCAGTGCCTACGAGCAGTACTTC. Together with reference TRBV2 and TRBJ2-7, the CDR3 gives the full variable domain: EPEVTQTPSHQVTQMGQEVILRCVPISNHLYFYWYRQILGQKVEFLVSFYNNEISEKSEIFDDQFSVERPDGSNFTLKIRSTKLEDSAMYFCASSEVSAYEQYFGPGTRLTVT.

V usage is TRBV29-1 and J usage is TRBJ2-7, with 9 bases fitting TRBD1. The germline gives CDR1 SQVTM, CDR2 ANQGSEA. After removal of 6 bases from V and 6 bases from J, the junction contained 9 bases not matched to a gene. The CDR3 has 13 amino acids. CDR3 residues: CSVETGQGGEQYF. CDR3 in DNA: TGCAGCGTGGAAACGGGACAGGGTGGCGAGCAGTACTTC.

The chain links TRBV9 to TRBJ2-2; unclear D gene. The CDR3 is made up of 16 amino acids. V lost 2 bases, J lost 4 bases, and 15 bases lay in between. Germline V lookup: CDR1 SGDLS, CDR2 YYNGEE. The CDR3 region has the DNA TGTGCCAGCAGCGTCGGTGGAAGGTCCTTCACCGGGGAGCTGTTTTTT. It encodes CASSVGGRSFTGELFF.

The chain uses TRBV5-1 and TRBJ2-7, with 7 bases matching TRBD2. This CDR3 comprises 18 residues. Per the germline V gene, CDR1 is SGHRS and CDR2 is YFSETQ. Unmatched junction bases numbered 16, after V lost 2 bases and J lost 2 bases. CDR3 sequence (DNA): TGCGCCAGCAGCTTACGCTCCGGGACTACTTACGCAACCTACGAGCAGTACTTC. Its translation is CASSLRSGTTYATYEQYF.

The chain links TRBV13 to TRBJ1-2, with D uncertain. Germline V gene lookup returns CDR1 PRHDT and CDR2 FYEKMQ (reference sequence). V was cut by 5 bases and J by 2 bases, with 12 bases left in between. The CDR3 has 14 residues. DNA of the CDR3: TGTGCCAGCAGCGTTGGTGGACCAAACTATGGCTACACCTTC. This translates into CASSVGGPNYGYTF.

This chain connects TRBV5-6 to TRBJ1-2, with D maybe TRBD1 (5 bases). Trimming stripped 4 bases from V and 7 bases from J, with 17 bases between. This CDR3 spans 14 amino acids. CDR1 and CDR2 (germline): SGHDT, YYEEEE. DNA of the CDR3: TGTGCCAGCAGCCGTGAGGCGGCAGGGACTGGCTACACCTTC. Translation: CASSREAAGTGYTF.

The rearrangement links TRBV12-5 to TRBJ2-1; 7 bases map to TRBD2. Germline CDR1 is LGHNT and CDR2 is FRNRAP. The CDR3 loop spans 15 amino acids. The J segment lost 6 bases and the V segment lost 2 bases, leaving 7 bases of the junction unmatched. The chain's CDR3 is CASGLSLAVGNEQFF. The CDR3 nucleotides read TGTGCTAGTGGTTTGAGCCTAGCGGTCGGCAATGAGCAGTTCTTC.

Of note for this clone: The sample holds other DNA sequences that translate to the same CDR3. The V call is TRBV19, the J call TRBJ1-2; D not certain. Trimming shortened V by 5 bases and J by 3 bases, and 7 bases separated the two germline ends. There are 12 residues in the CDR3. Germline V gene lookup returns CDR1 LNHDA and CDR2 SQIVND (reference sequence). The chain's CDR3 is CASSLGDYGYTF. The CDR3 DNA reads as TGTGCCAGTAGTTTGGGCGACTATGGCTACACCTTC.

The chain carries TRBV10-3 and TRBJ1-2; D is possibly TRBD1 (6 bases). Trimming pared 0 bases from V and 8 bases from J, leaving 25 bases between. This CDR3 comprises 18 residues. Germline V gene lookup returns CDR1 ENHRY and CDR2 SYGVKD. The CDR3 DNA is TGTGCCATCAGTGAGTCATCGAGGGGACTTCCCTACAGGGAGGGCTACACCTTC. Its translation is CAISESSRGLPYREGYTF.

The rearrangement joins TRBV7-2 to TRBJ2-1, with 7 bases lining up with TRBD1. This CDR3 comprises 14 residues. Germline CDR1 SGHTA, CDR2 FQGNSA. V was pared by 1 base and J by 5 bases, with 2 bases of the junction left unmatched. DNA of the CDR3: TGTGCCAGCAGCTTAGGCAGGGGGAACAATGAGCAGTTCTTC. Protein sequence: CASSLGRGNNEQFF.

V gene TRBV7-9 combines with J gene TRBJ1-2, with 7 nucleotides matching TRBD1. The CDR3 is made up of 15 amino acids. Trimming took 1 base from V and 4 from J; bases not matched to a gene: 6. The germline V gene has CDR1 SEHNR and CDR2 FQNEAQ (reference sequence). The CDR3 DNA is TGTGCCAGCAGCTTAGGTTATGACAGGGTCTATGGCTACACCTTC. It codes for CASSLGYDRVYGYTF.